The next 20 T cell receptor beta chains were all read from a single sample in a study of cytomegalovirus exposure and HLA in healthy donors. Profiled with immunoSEQ multiplex PCR; TCRdb holds only in-frame clones, not every one. The table has about 160,000 clones, approximately 86% seen once. Sample: PBMCs. These receptor sequences come from a woman aged 18-29 years in good health and CMV-seronegative.

The chain links TRBV9 to TRBJ1-1; weak D call: TRBD1 (5 bases). The CDR3 is 13 amino acids. The germline V and J ends were trimmed by 0 bases and 9 bases, with 12 bases remaining between them. Looked up from germline, CDR1 is SGDLS and CDR2 is YYNGEE. CDR3 bases: TGTGCCAGCAGCGTAGACGATAAGGGGAAAGCTTTCTTT. This encodes CASSVDDKGKAFF.

The CDR3 reads CASSWGQGASGYTF. The DNA for the CDR3 is TGTGCCAGCAGCTGGGGACAGGGGGCGAGTGGCTACACCTTC. The rearrangement links TRBV7-6 to TRBJ1-2; the match to TRBD1 covers 12 bases. Trimming cost V 4 bases and J 7 bases; bases outside gene matches: 4. CDR1 is SGHVS, CDR2 FNYEAQ, per germline. This CDR3 has 14 amino acids.

The chain employs TRBV27 and TRBJ2-7; D remains ambiguous. CDR3 size: 14 residues. V was shortened by 4 bases and J by 1 base, with 11 bases between the two germline ends. Germline CDR1 MNHEY, CDR2 SMNVEV (reference sequence). The CDR3 is CASSYRVESYEQYF. In DNA, the CDR3 is TGTGCCAGCAGTTATCGTGTAGAGTCCTACGAGCAGTACTTC.

The rearrangement links TRBV19 to TRBJ2-7; TRBD2 matches at 8 bases. V dropped 9 bases and J dropped 1; count of bases not matched to a gene: 8. CDR1 and CDR2 (germline): LNHDA, SQIVND (reference sequence). The CDR3 totals 14 residues. CDR3 in amino acids: CASTRGALSYEQYF. The CDR3 DNA sequence: TGTGCCAGCACGCGGGGGGCTCTTTCCTACGAGCAGTACTTC. The whole variable domain, remainder taken from reference TRBV19 and TRBJ2-7, is DGGITQSPKYLFRKEGQNVTLSCEQNLNHDAMYWYRQDPGQGLRLIYYSQIVNDFQKGDIAEGYSVSREKKESFPLTVTSAQKNPTAFYLCASTRGALSYEQYFGPGTRLTVT.

This clone was seen more than once but under ten times. The CDR3 spells CASSFQGYEQYF. As DNA, the CDR3 is TGTGCCAGCAGTTTCCAGGGCTACGAGCAGTACTTC. The chain uses TRBV6-6 and TRBJ2-7, with a possible D match to TRBD1 (5 bases). Germline CDR1 reads MNHNY; CDR2 reads SVGAGI (reference sequence). The V end was cut by 4 bases, the J end by 3 bases, with 7 bases between. This CDR3 spans 12 amino acids.

The chain recombines TRBV13 with TRBJ1-1; maybe TRBD1 (5 bases). V was clipped by 7 bases and J by 0 bases, with 6 bases between them. The CDR3 runs 12 residues. The germline V gene has CDR1 PRHDT and CDR2 FYEKMQ (reference sequence). CDR3 sequence: CASTGMNTEAFF. DNA of the CDR3: TGTGCCAGCACAGGGATGAACACTGAAGCTTTCTTT.

V gene TRBV18 combines with J gene TRBJ2-1; possible D gene TRBD2, 7 bases. Germline-derived CDR1 and CDR2 are KGHSH and LQKENI. CDR3 length equals 16 residues. Trimming stripped 0 bases from V and 4 bases from J, with 13 bases between. CDR3 sequence (DNA): TGTGCCAGCTCACCACCTCCGCGGGGGCTGTACAATGAGCAGTTCTTC. Encoded protein: CASSPPPRGLYNEQFF. Full variable domain (remainder filled in from reference TRBV18 and TRBJ2-1): NAGVMQNPRHLVRRRGQEARLRCSPMKGHSHVYWYRQLPEEGLKFMVYLQKENIIDESGMPKERFSAEFPKEGPSILRIQQVVRGDSAAYFCASSPPPRGLYNEQFFGPGTRLTVL.

The chain recombines TRBV25-1 with TRBJ2-7, with D perhaps TRBD2 (6 bases). Per germline, CDR1 MGHDK and CDR2 SYGVNS. Trimming left V 1 base short and J 2 bases short, with 15 bases between. The CDR3 loop spans 16 amino acids. The CDR3, as DNA: TGTGCCAGCAGTGAATTAGGAGGGCAGGGCACCTACGAGCAGTACTTC. It codes for CASSELGGQGTYEQYF.

About this clone: A junction end diverges from the germline sequence, so it may reflect a read error. The genes are TRBV29-1 and TRBJ1-2, with 9 bases fitting TRBD1. The CDR3 length is 16 residues. Germline CDR1 is SQVTM and CDR2 is ANQGSEA. The CDR3 reads CSVEGTGNINLYGYTF. DNA for the CDR3: TGCAGCGTCGAAGGGACAGGGAACATCAATCTCTATGGCTACACCTTC. Based on the CDR3 plus reference TRBV29-1 and TRBJ1-2, the full variable domain is SAVISQKPSRDICQRGTSLTIQCQVDSQVTMMFWYRQQPGQSLTLIATANQGSEATYESGFVIDKFPISRPNLTFSTLTVSNMSPEDSSIYLCSVEGTGNINLYGYTFGSGTRLTVV.

This chain links TRBV7-3 with TRBJ2-5; TRBD2 agrees at 11 bases. The CDR3 covers 17 residues. The ends lost 2 bases at V and 3 bases at J; junction bases unmatched: 8. Germline assignment: CDR1 SGHTA and CDR2 FQGTGA. The CDR3 reads CASSLLNPSGGKETQYF. For the CDR3, the DNA is TGTGCCAGCAGCTTATTAAATCCTAGCGGGGGGAAAGAGACCCAGTACTTC.

The chain is built from TRBV28 and TRBJ2-7; no reliable D call. Per the germline V gene, CDR1 is MDHEN and CDR2 is SYDVKM. The length of the CDR3 is 12 residues. V gave up 1 base and J gave up 6 bases, with 7 bases separating them. CDR3 in amino acids: CASSLSGAEQYF. The CDR3 region has the DNA TGTGCCAGCAGTTTATCAGGTGCCGAGCAGTACTTC.

The chain combines TRBV6-5 with TRBJ2-1; TRBD1 matches at 7 bases. With 5 bases clipped from V and 7 bases from J, the junction kept 11 bases outside the gene matches. CDR3 length: 15 residues. Germline CDR1 and CDR2: MNHEY and SVGAGI. The DNA of the CDR3 is TGTGCCAGCAGTCCCCTGACAGGGCGGTATAATGAGCAGTTCTTC. Translating gives CASSPLTGRYNEQFF.

This clone was observed once. This chain joins TRBV11-3 and TRBJ2-3, with 9 bases that match TRBD2. CDR3 length equals 18 residues. Germline loops: CDR1 SGHNT, CDR2 YENEEA. The ends lost 5 bases at V and 3 bases at J; junction bases unmatched: 15. This chain's CDR3 is CASSPESSASGTTDTQYF. The CDR3 DNA reads TGTGCCAGCAGCCCGGAGTCATCGGCTAGCGGGACAACAGATACGCAGTATTTT.

The table lists this clone with a count of one. CDR3 in DNA: TGCGCCAGCAGCTTAATTTCCGGGACTAGCGGGATCGGGGAGCTGTTTTTT. It specifies CASSLISGTSGIGELFF. J is TRBJ2-2 and V is TRBV5-1, with 13 bases lining up with TRBD2. The CDR3 length is 17 residues. V gave up 2 bases and J gave up 7 bases; unmatched junction bases: 8. Germline-derived CDR1 and CDR2 are SGHRS and YFSETQ.

The chain has TRBV10-3 and TRBJ2-7; possibly TRBD1 for D (6 bases). With 7 bases removed from V and 0 bases from J, the gap between germline ends came to 13 bases. Looked up from germline, CDR1 is ENHRY and CDR2 is SYGVKD. The CDR3 sequence is 14 residues long. The CDR3 region has the DNA TGTGCCATCACCTCAGGGGCGAGCTCCTACGAGCAGTACTTC. Translated: CAITSGASSYEQYF.

This chain joins TRBV5-4 and TRBJ2-3; the match to TRBD2 covers 8 bases. Looked up from germline, CDR1 is SGHNT and CDR2 is YYREEE (reference sequence). The ends lost 3 bases at V and 8 bases at J; junction bases unmatched: 5. The length of the CDR3 is 13 residues. The CDR3: CASSWVTSGTQYF. DNA of the CDR3: TGTGCCAGCAGCTGGGTTACTAGCGGTACGCAGTATTTT.

This chain connects TRBV30 to TRBJ2-3; D gene ambiguous. CDR1 GTSNPN and CDR2 SVGIG come from the germline V gene (reference sequence). The CDR3 has 14 residues. V was trimmed by 0 bases and J by 0 bases, leaving 7 bases between them. CDR3 sequence: CAWSVAVSTDTQYF. The CDR3 DNA reads TGTGCCTGGAGTGTGGCCGTTAGCACAGATACGCAGTATTTT. Complete variable domain (other parts from reference TRBV30 and TRBJ2-3): SQTIHQWPATLVQPVGSPLSLECTVEGTSNPNLYWYRQAAGRGLQLLFYSVGIGQISSEVPQNLSASRPQDRQFILSSKKLLLSDSGFYLCAWSVAVSTDTQYFGPGTRLTVL.

The chain joins TRBV6-5 to TRBJ1-4, with D unresolved. Germline V lookup: CDR1 MNHEY, CDR2 SVGAGI. V lost 0 bases, J lost 4 bases, and 12 bases lay in between. This CDR3 contains 16 residues. CDR3: CASSYSGEYHNEKLFF. The CDR3 coding sequence is TGTGCCAGCAGTTACTCCGGGGAGTACCATAATGAAAAACTGTTTTTT.

CDR3 in amino acids: CASREAGFHNEQFF. Here the CDR3 DNA reads TGTGCCAGCAGAGAGGCGGGGTTCCACAATGAGCAGTTCTTC. The chain carries TRBV6-1 and TRBJ2-1, with D perhaps matching TRBD2 (6 bases). In germline, CDR1 is MNHNS, CDR2 SASEGT. Trimming pared 6 bases from V and 5 bases from J, leaving 14 bases between. This CDR3 is built from 14 residues.

Worth noting for this clone: At the DNA level, this CDR3 is encoded by other sequences in the same sample as well. The chain couples TRBV5-1 to TRBJ1-4; D not certain. The V end was cut by 0 bases, the J end by 2 bases, with 5 bases between. The CDR3 spans 14 residues. In germline, CDR1 is SGHRS, CDR2 YFSETQ. The chain's CDR3 is CASSLDSTNEKLFF. The CDR3 region has the DNA TGCGCCAGCAGCTTGGATAGTACTAATGAAAAACTGTTTTTT. Full variable domain (remainder filled in from reference TRBV5-1 and TRBJ1-4): KAGVTQTPRYLIKTRGQQVTLSCSPISGHRSVSWYQQTPGQGLQFLFEYFSETQRNKGNFPGRFSGRQFSNSRSEMNVSTLELGDSALYLCASSLDSTNEKLFFGSGTQLSVL.